Sequencing of this TCR beta chain was carried out in a study of blood T cell repertoires in COVID-19. Study-wide background: Both acute and convalescent COVID-19 samples were obtained from the United States, Italy and Spain.

As processed by the authors: Nucleated cell number was recorded as an estimate derived from reference gene primer amplification. Profiling relied on immunoSEQ multiplex PCR, and the TCRdb table lists in-frame clones only, not all of them. The V and J calls and clone size were taken over from that table, and D and trimming were inferred from the DNA. Found here are some 170,000 clones, approximately 80% of them singletons; the top ten hold about 16%. Cohorts were based on clinical histories the participants reported. The CDR3 covers 14 residues. The germline gives CDR1 MNHEY, CDR2 SVGAGI. Trimming cost V 5 bases and J 4 bases, with 12 bases left between them.

Source material: PBMCs or T cells enriched from blood (not recorded which). This rearrangement joins TRBV6-5 to TRBJ1-5; D uncertain. The receptor comes from a man aged 45-65 years who had recovered from COVID-19. CDR3 sequence (DNA): TGTGCCAGCAGTAGCGAGAGTGGGAATCAGCCCCAGCATTTT. Translating gives CASSSESGNQPQHF.